The rows below give T cell receptor beta chains drawn from one sample of a study of T cell responses to AZD1222 COVID-19 vaccine. The assay was immunoSEQ multiplex PCR, and TCRdb's table has in-frame clones only and misses some. This sample has about 150,000 clones, with approximately 90% found just once. The specimen comprised peripheral blood, sampled 28 days after the second AZD1222 dose. Receptors were obtained from an adult who received the AZD1222 COVID-19 vaccine. The CDR3 runs from the conserved cysteine through the conserved F or W. A D gene is named only where the DNA matches it firmly. Clone size is stated in some rows and not others, as once, few, many or a class when expanded.

d_gene | j_gene | v_gene | abundance | CDR3aa | CDR3nt
- | TRBJ1-1 | TRBV24-1 | - | CATSINTEAFF | TGTGCCACCTCGATAAATACTGAAGCTTTCTTT
TRBD2 | TRBJ2-3 | TRBV30 | - | CAWSPLAVSTDTQYF | TGTGCCTGGAGTCCTCTAGCGGTTAGCACAGATACGCAGTATTTT
- | TRBJ2-3 | TRBV2 | - | CASNQGDTQYF | TGTGCCAGCAATCAAGGGGATACGCAGTATTTT
TRBD2 | TRBJ2-1 | TRBV3-1/TRBV3-2 | once | CASSQRLAGDEQFF | TGTGCCAGCAGCCAAAGGCTAGCGGGGGATGAGCAGTTCTTC
- | TRBJ2-5 | TRBV9 | - | CASSVGSSPETQYF | TGTGCCAGCAGCGTAGGGAGTAGCCCAGAGACCCAGTACTTC
TRBD1 | TRBJ1-2 | TRBV19 | - | CASSRQLDRTISNYGYTF | TGTGCCAGTAGTCGACAATTGGACAGGACAATCTCTAACTATGGCTACACCTTC
- | TRBJ1-4 | TRBV21-1 | - | CASSTTTGGENGTNEKLFF | TGTGCCAGCAGCACAACGACAGGGGGCGAGAACGGAACTAATGAAAAACTGTTTTTT
- | TRBJ1-6 | TRBV2 | once | CASSRDTLNSPLHF | TGTGCCAGCAGTCGTGACACTCTTAATTCACCCCTCCACTTT
- | TRBJ1-2 | TRBV5-1 | - | CASSSGQLLYGYTF | TGCGCCAGCAGCTCCGGACAGCTACTCTATGGCTACACCTTC
- | TRBJ1-6 | TRBV3-1/TRBV3-2 | - | CASSQRTVRSPLHF | TGTGCCAGCAGCCAGAGGACAGTGCGTTCACCCCTCCACTTT
- | TRBJ2-5 | TRBV7-9 | - | CASSFTSSQFRGRQETQYF | TGTGCCAGCAGCTTCACTTCCTCACAATTTCGGGGTCGCCAAGAGACCCAGTACTTC
TRBD2 | TRBJ2-1 | TRBV15 | - | CATSRDQAGGPNEQFF | TGTGCCACCAGCAGAGATCAAGCGGGAGGTCCCAATGAGCAGTTCTTC
- | TRBJ1-1 | TRBV12-3/TRBV12-4 | few | CASSLHGLTEAFF | TGTGCCAGCAGTTTGCATGGACTCACTGAAGCTTTCTTT
- | TRBJ2-5 | TRBV18 | - | CASSRKETQYF | TGTGCCAGCTCACGGAAGGAGACCCAGTACTTC
- | TRBJ2-1 | TRBV7-8 | - | CASSLDSGTYNEQFF | TGTGCCAGCAGCTTAGATTCGGGGACCTACAATGAGCAGTTCTTC
- | TRBJ2-7 | TRBV6-5 | - | CASSYGAAIYF | TGTGCCAGCAGTTACGGCGCAGCCATTTACTTC
- | TRBJ1-2 | TRBV29-1 | - | CSVGRSEVGDYGYTF | TGCAGCGTTGGAAGGAGCGAGGTTGGGGACTATGGCTACACCTTC
- | TRBJ1-4 | TRBV4-3 | - | CASSQDLGQGVSNEKLFF | TGCGCCAGCAGCCAAGATCTAGGCCAGGGAGTTTCTAATGAAAAACTGTTTTTT
- | TRBJ1-4 | TRBV7-9 | - | CASSRGADEKLFF | TGTGCCAGCAGCCGGGGGGCAGATGAAAAACTGTTTTTT
- | TRBJ1-5 | TRBV15 | - | CATSSPYLDQPQHF | TGTGCCACCAGCAGTCCATATTTAGATCAGCCCCAGCATTTT
TRBD2 | TRBJ2-3 | TRBV19 | - | CASSIISAGGRGDTQYF | TGTGCCAGTAGTATTATAAGCGCGGGGGGAAGGGGAGATACGCAGTATTTT
- | TRBJ1-6 | TRBV3-1/TRBV3-2 | - | CASSQLPDSPNSPLHF | TGTGCCAGCAGCCAACTTCCGGACAGCCCGAATTCACCCCTCCACTTT
TRBD2 | TRBJ2-1 | TRBV7-8 | once | CASSLYTGTSGVSSYNEQFF | TGTGCCAGCAGCTTATATACGGGGACTAGCGGCGTGAGCTCCTACAATGAGCAGTTCTTC
- | TRBJ2-1 | TRBV7-8 | few | CASSLGAVASSYNEQFF | TGTGCCAGCAGCTTAGGAGCCGTCGCGAGCTCCTACAATGAGCAGTTCTTC
- | TRBJ1-1 | TRBV5-4 | - | CASSSDMFEAFF | TGTGCCAGCAGCTCGGATATGTTTGAAGCTTTCTTT
TRBD1 | TRBJ1-4 | TRBV6-9 | - | CASSPRDREAGTEKLFF | TGTGCCAGCAGCCCAAGGGACAGGGAAGCAGGTACTGAAAAACTGTTTTTT